Below, one T cell receptor beta chain is given with its context. Here immunoSEQ multiplex PCR was the method, and the copy in TCRdb shows in-frame clones only, minus some. Seen here are 250,000 to 300,000 clones, 65% to 90% observed once, and the top ten hold 5.1%. These data come from a study of blood T cell repertoires in COVID-19. Study background: COVID-19 samples collected from the United States, Italy and Spain covered acute and convalescent phases.

Per the germline V gene, CDR1 is MGHRA and CDR2 is YSYEKL. The CDR3 length is 15 residues. V trimming: 3 bases; J trimming: 5 bases; junction bases outside the gene matches: 6. The chain couples TRBV4-1 to TRBJ2-7, with 11 bases fitting TRBD2. Sequencing used peripheral blood. The sequence derives from a man between 45 and 60 years old with active or convalescent COVID-19. The chain's CDR3 is CASSHPTSGSDEQYF. Here the CDR3 DNA reads TGCGCCAGCAGCCACCCAACTAGCGGGAGTGACGAGCAGTACTTC.